This is a list of T cell receptor beta chains from one sample in a study of T cell responses to AZD1222 COVID-19 vaccine. Method: immunoSEQ multiplex PCR; TCRdb's copy keeps in-frame clones and lacks some. Here the sample spans about 110,000 clones, 87% being singletons. Sequences were derived from peripheral blood, sampled on day 0 of AZD1222 vaccination. All receptors derive from an adult in good health. Each CDR3 is given with its conserved first and last residue. D genes are given only for firm matches. A clone size is listed for some rows: how often the clone was seen (once, few, many), or a class if it is expanded.

V	J	size	D	length	CDR3	DNA
TRBV19	TRBJ2-3	.	.	13	CASSLARTDTQYF	TGTGCCAGTAGTCTCGCCCGCACAGATACGCAGTATTTT
TRBV9	TRBJ2-5	.	.	18	CASSVSSPGTTLGETQYF	TGTGCCAGCAGCGTTAGTAGCCCTGGCACAACCTTGGGAGAGACCCAGTACTTC
TRBV5-4	TRBJ2-5	.	TRBD2	18	CASSQAVLAGGRVETQYF	TGTGCCAGCAGCCAGGCCGTACTAGCGGGGGGCCGGGTAGAGACCCAGTACTTC
TRBV5-1	TRBJ1-6	.	.	13	CASSLDELSPLHF	TGCGCCAGCAGCTTGGACGAGCTTTCACCCCTCCACTTT
TRBV29-1	TRBJ2-1	.	TRBD2	14	CSVVSSGRVYEQFF	TGCAGCGTTGTCTCTAGCGGGAGGGTCTATGAGCAGTTCTTC
TRBV28	TRBJ2-1	.	TRBD2	15	CASRARGLAGDEQFF	TGTGCCAGCAGGGCGCGGGGACTAGCGGGAGATGAGCAGTTCTTC
TRBV7-2	TRBJ1-1	.	.	14	CASSLPWGDTEAFF	TGTGCCAGCAGCTTACCGTGGGGGGACACTGAAGCTTTCTTT
TRBV3-1/TRBV3-2	TRBJ1-4	.	.	14	CASSQDWSNEKLFF	TGTGCCAGCAGCCAAGATTGGTCCAATGAAAAACTGTTTTTT
TRBV28	TRBJ1-3	.	.	16	CASSPALESSGNTIYF	TGTGCCAGCAGCCCCGCTCTTGAGAGCTCTGGAAACACCATATATTTT
TRBV4-1	TRBJ1-4	.	TRBD1	17	CASSLSGQGRTNEKLFF	TGCGCCAGCAGCCTATCGGGACAGGGGAGGACTAATGAAAAACTGTTTTTT
TRBV13	TRBJ2-3	.	.	13	CASSPQGLDTQYF	TGTGCCAGCAGCCCCCAGGGTTTAGATACGCAGTATTTT
TRBV9	TRBJ1-1	.	.	15	CASSFLPGRNTEAFF	TGTGCCAGCAGCTTCCTCCCAGGGAGGAACACTGAAGCTTTCTTT
TRBV6-5	TRBJ1-1	.	.	13	CASTSTGNTEAFF	TGTGCCAGCACTAGCACCGGGAACACTGAAGCTTTCTTT
TRBV7-9	TRBJ1-1	.	.	16	CASSSRNTGLGTEAFF	TGTGCCAGCAGCTCCCGAAACACCGGGTTGGGAACTGAAGCTTTCTTT
TRBV7-2	TRBJ1-1	.	.	14	CASSIGRTNTEAFF	TGTGCCAGCAGCATTGGGAGAACAAACACTGAAGCTTTCTTT
TRBV19	TRBJ2-5	.	TRBD2	15	CASSGPTSGEETQYF	TGTGCCAGTAGTGGCCCGACTAGCGGGGAAGAGACCCAGTACTTC
TRBV29-1	TRBJ2-2	.	.	15	CSVRGGEANTGELFF	TGCAGCGTGCGGGGAGGTGAGGCCAACACCGGGGAGCTGTTTTTT
TRBV18	TRBJ1-1	.	.	14	CASSPQGPVTEAFF	TGTGCCAGCTCACCACAGGGACCGGTCACTGAAGCTTTCTTT
TRBV7-2	TRBJ1-1	once	.	15	CASSPSTGFYTEAFF	TGTGCCAGCAGCCCCTCGACAGGCTTCTACACTGAAGCTTTCTTT
TRBV28	TRBJ1-4	.	TRBD1	17	CASSFIGRGQSNEKLFF	TGTGCCAGCAGTTTCATAGGCAGGGGGCAATCTAATGAAAAACTGTTTTTT
TRBV7-9	TRBJ1-6	.	.	12	CASTLPGSPLHF	TGTGCCAGCACCCTTCCGGGCTCACCCCTCCACTTT
TRBV19	TRBJ2-3	.	TRBD2	17	CATKRGLAGARTDTQYF	TGTGCCACCAAACGAGGACTAGCGGGAGCTCGCACAGATACGCAGTATTTT
TRBV7-2	TRBJ2-5	.	.	14	CASSPNGTPETQYF	TGTGCCAGCAGCCCCAATGGGACACCAGAGACCCAGTACTTC
TRBV4-3	TRBJ1-4	few	.	17	CASSHSPSQGQGEKLFF	TGCGCCAGCAGCCATAGCCCGAGTCAGGGGCAAGGGGAAAAACTGTTTTTT
TRBV6-5	TRBJ2-7	.	.	13	CASSYGPRREQYF	TGTGCCAGCAGTTACGGACCTCGGCGGGAGCAGTACTTC
TRBV6-2/TRBV6-3	TRBJ2-5	.	.	14	CASSNGRGAETQYF	TGTGCCAGCAGTAACGGCAGGGGGGCAGAGACCCAGTACTTC
TRBV6-2/TRBV6-3	TRBJ2-1	.	TRBD2	16	CASSFSSGGAYNEQFF	TGTGCCAGCAGTTTCTCTAGCGGGGGGGCCTACAATGAGCAGTTCTTC
TRBV27	TRBJ1-3	.	TRBD1	16	CASSRGTGSGGNTIYF	TGTGCCAGCAGTCGCGGGACAGGGAGCGGCGGAAACACCATATATTTT
TRBV10-3	TRBJ2-3	.	.	13	CAISSGEGGTQYF	TGTGCCATCAGCAGCGGGGAAGGGGGTACGCAGTATTTT
TRBV9	TRBJ2-3	.	.	16	CASSVYAASSTDTQYF	TGTGCCAGCAGCGTATACGCTGCCTCTAGCACAGATACGCAGTATTTT
TRBV5-4	TRBJ2-7	.	TRBD1	15	CASSSGMGDRGGQYF	TGTGCCAGCAGCTCCGGAATGGGGGACAGGGGAGGGCAGTACTTC
TRBV5-4	TRBJ1-1	.	.	13	CASSLTENTEAFF	TGTGCCAGCAGCTTGACAGAGAACACTGAAGCTTTCTTT
TRBV2	TRBJ2-3	.	.	15	CASNFDSLSTDTQYF	TGTGCCAGCAATTTCGACTCTCTTAGCACAGATACGCAGTATTTT
TRBV19	TRBJ2-1	.	TRBD1	15	CASSPGTGGRNEQFF	TGTGCCAGTAGTCCCGGGACAGGGGGCAGGAATGAGCAGTTCTTC
TRBV5-4	TRBJ1-1	.	TRBD1	15	CASSLATGGSTEAFF	TGTGCCAGCAGCTTGGCTACAGGGGGCTCAACTGAAGCTTTCTTT
TRBV2	TRBJ2-2	.	TRBD1	16	CASSVTGTALTGELFF	TGTGCCAGCAGCGTCACCGGGACAGCTCTTACCGGGGAGCTGTTTTTT
TRBV6-1	TRBJ1-5	.	TRBD1	16	CASSAIGTAINQPQHF	TGTGCCAGCAGTGCTATCGGGACAGCGATCAATCAGCCCCAGCATTTT
TRBV29-1	TRBJ2-5	.	.	15	CSVEAAASPQETQYF	TGCAGCGTTGAAGCGGCAGCTTCCCCTCAAGAGACCCAGTACTTC
TRBV6-5	TRBJ1-1	.	.	16	CASSYSSGRKNTEAFF	TGTGCCAGCAGTTACTCTTCGGGGCGTAAGAACACTGAAGCTTTCTTT
TRBV5-1	TRBJ1-5	.	TRBD1	15	CASSLDGTGDQPQHF	TGCGCCAGCAGCTTGGATGGGACAGGGGACCAGCCCCAGCATTTT
TRBV21-1	TRBJ2-3	.	.	19	CASSLSGLAGGWDTDTQYF	TGTGCCAGCTCGCTCAGCGGACTAGCGGGAGGTTGGGACACAGATACGCAGTATTTT
TRBV24-1	TRBJ2-3	.	.	17	CATSDIGRPTEWDTQYF	TGTGCCACCAGTGATATTGGACGGCCCACGGAGTGGGATACGCAGTATTTT
TRBV27	TRBJ1-2	.	.	16	CASTKKGGGIYGGYTF	TGTGCCAGCACCAAAAAGGGGGGCGGAATCTATGGAGGCTACACCTTC
TRBV11-2	TRBJ1-4	.	.	15	CASSLGQDGSEKLFF	TGTGCCAGCAGCTTAGGCCAGGACGGATCAGAAAAACTGTTTTTT
TRBV5-1	TRBJ2-2	.	.	15	CASSTRTANTGELFF	TGCGCCAGCAGCACGCGGACCGCGAACACCGGGGAGCTGTTTTTT
TRBV5-1	TRBJ1-5	.	.	13	CASSLARDQPQHF	TGCGCCAGCAGCTTGGCACGAGATCAGCCCCAGCATTTT
TRBV18	TRBJ2-7	.	TRBD1	16	CASSPQIGTGDSEQYF	TGTGCCAGCTCACCTCAGATAGGGACAGGGGACTCCGAGCAGTACTTC
TRBV9	TRBJ1-1	once	.	16	CASSSDRTAMNTEAFF	TGTGCCAGCAGCTCCGACCGAACAGCCATGAACACTGAAGCTTTCTTT
TRBV28	TRBJ2-7	.	TRBD1	13	CASSSPTGVEQYF	TGTGCCAGCAGTTCTCCGACAGGGGTAGAGCAGTACTTC
TRBV14	TRBJ2-7	.	TRBD2	15	CASSPPGLVGYEQYF	TGTGCCAGCAGCCCACCGGGACTAGTAGGGTACGAGCAGTACTTC
TRBV28	TRBJ2-7	.	.	12	CASSRGIYEQYF	TGTGCCAGCTCCCGAGGGATTTACGAGCAGTACTTC
TRBV14	TRBJ2-3	once	.	14	CASSQSSGFDTQYF	TGTGCCAGCAGCCAATCGTCCGGGTTTGATACGCAGTATTTT
TRBV28	TRBJ1-3	.	.	18	CASSRRGLGGASGNTIYF	TGTGCCAGCAGCCGGCGGGGTCTGGGGGGTGCCTCTGGAAACACCATATATTTT
TRBV3-1/TRBV3-2	TRBJ2-5	.	.	16	CASSLRLGTLQETQYF	TGTGCCAGCAGCTTACGCCTCGGGACACTCCAAGAGACCCAGTACTTC
TRBV3-1/TRBV3-2	TRBJ2-5	.	TRBD2	16	CASSQGGGSYEETQYF	TGTGCCAGCAGCCAAGGGGGAGGGAGTTACGAAGAGACCCAGTACTTC
TRBV10-3	TRBJ2-5	.	TRBD1	17	CAISAGTGGAGGETQYF	TGTGCCATCAGCGCCGGGACAGGGGGCGCGGGTGGAGAGACCCAGTACTTC
TRBV7-8	TRBJ1-2	.	.	16	CASSSQLDSQTYGYTF	TGTGCCAGCAGCTCCCAATTAGACAGTCAAACTTATGGCTACACCTTC
TRBV7-7	TRBJ2-2	few	.	13	CASSLRETGELFF	TGTGCTAGCAGCCTTAGGGAGACCGGGGAGCTGTTTTTT
TRBV6-5	TRBJ2-7	once	.	11	CASKGHYEQYF	TGTGCCAGTAAGGGGCACTACGAGCAGTACTTC
TRBV11-2	TRBJ2-7	once	TRBD2	16	CASSFQHLAGGNEQYF	TGTGCCAGCAGCTTCCAACATCTAGCGGGAGGCAACGAGCAGTACTTC